These 9 T cell receptor beta chains were sequenced from one sample in a study of CD8+CD57+ T cells in acquired aplastic anemia. TCR beta VDJ and CDR3 were profiled, and genomic DNA was the template. TCRdb itself ran the reads through MiXCR, one entry per CDR3 protein. The top ten clones hold under 5% of a sample with some 410,000 distinct CDR3 sequences, approximately 70% of them seen once. Sequencing used sorted CD4+, CD8+, or CD8+CD57+ T cells (not recorded which) from PBMCs. The receptors come from a human donor in good health, serving as a control.

Note on this clonotype: The conserved phenylalanine or tryptophan normally closing the CDR3 is absent here, so this likely arose from a read error. The DNA is omitted, as the CDR3 cannot be located on it reliably, and the CDR3 follows TCRdb's listing. The chain is built from TRBV2 and TRBJ1-2; the listed D gene, TRBD1, was not tested against the DNA. The CDR3 is made up of 16 amino acids, end residues included. Germline CDR1 is SNHLY and CDR2 is FYNNEI. CDR3 in amino acids: CASRTDREGYTFGSGT.

With respect to this clonotype: Compared with germline, one end of the junction differs, possibly owing to a read error. This chain connects TRBV12-5 to TRBJ2-1, with D hard to call. Germline CDR1 is LGHNT and CDR2 is FRNRAP. This CDR3 is built from 14 residues. The CDR3 is CASGPRPAYNEQFF. The CDR3 bases are TGTGCCAGTGGCCCACGACCCGCCTACAATGAGCAGTTCTTC.

At least ten counts were recorded for this clonotype. CDR3: CASSLGTVGEKLFF. The CDR3 bases are TGTGCCAGCAGCTTGGGCACCGTCGGCGAAAAACTGTTTTTT. The chain is built from TRBV7-9 and TRBJ1-4, with unresolved D. Germline values: CDR1 SEHNR, CDR2 FQNEAQ (reference sequence). The CDR3 length is 14 residues. V lost 3 bases, J lost 8 bases, and 13 bases lay in between.

This clonotype was counted at least ten times. The chain couples TRBV5-1 to TRBJ2-1; 7 bases are shared with TRBD2. Per germline, CDR1 SGHRS and CDR2 YFSETQ. The CDR3 has 13 amino acids. The V segment lost 4 bases and the J segment 6 bases; nucleotides outside the gene matches: 4. CDR3 loop: CASSPTSRNEQFF. Here the CDR3 DNA reads TGCGCCAGCAGCCCGACTAGCCGCAATGAGCAGTTCTTC. Full variable domain (remainder filled in from reference TRBV5-1 and TRBJ2-1): KAGVTQTPRYLIKTRGQQVTLSCSPISGHRSVSWYQQTPGQGLQFLFEYFSETQRNKGNFPGRFSGRQFSNSRSEMNVSTLELGDSALYLCASSPTSRNEQFFGPGTRLTVL.

The chain recombines TRBV7-3 with TRBJ1-1, with a possible D match to TRBD1 (5 bases). The CDR3 has 14 amino acids. V lost 4 bases, J lost 5 bases, and 14 bases lay in between. CDR1 is SGHTA, CDR2 FQGTGA, per germline. The CDR3 nucleotides read TGTGCCAGCAGCTCGGGCGGGGGTGGGACTGAAGCTTTCTTT. Residues: CASSSGGGGTEAFF.

Concerning this clonotype: Given the absence of the conserved phenylalanine or tryptophan at the CDR3 end, a read error is likely. This chain connects TRBV2 to TRBJ2-2; D call uncertain. V lost 9 bases and J lost 8, with 13 bases in between. CDR3 length: 12 residues. The germline V gene has CDR1 SNHLY and CDR2 FYNNEI. The DNA for the CDR3 is TGTGCCAGTAGCTTAGAATTGGGGGAGCTGTTTTCC. This sequence encodes CASSLELGELFS.

Concerning this clonotype: No conserved phenylalanine or tryptophan is present at the end of the CDR3, so a read error is the likely explanation. The DNA is omitted, as the CDR3 cannot be located on it reliably, and the CDR3 follows TCRdb's listing. The V gene is TRBV6-1, the J gene TRBJ1-1. Inclusive of both ends, the CDR3 amounts to 12 amino acids. CDR1 and CDR2 from the germline V gene are MNHNS and SASEGT. The CDR3 loop reads CASSSARLEAVL.

This clonotype was seen a handful of times. This rearrangement joins TRBV30 to TRBJ1-3; D gene ambiguous. Per the germline V gene, CDR1 is GTSNPN and CDR2 is SVGIG (reference sequence). V dropped 3 bases and J dropped 6 bases, with 21 bases sitting between them. The CDR3 totals 16 residues. The CDR3: CAWRDPHGPALNTIYF. CDR3 nucleotide sequence: TGTGCCTGGAGGGACCCACACGGCCCGGCTTTAAACACCATATATTTT.

V is TRBV29-1 and J is TRBJ2-5; D is unresolved. Trimming removed 2 bases at V and 2 bases at J, with 9 bases between. Germline lookup yields CDR1 SQVTM and CDR2 ANQGSEA. The CDR3 length is 13 residues. The CDR3 reads CSVEPVGQETQYF. In nucleotides, the CDR3 is TGCAGCGTTGAACCGGTAGGGCAAGAGACCCAGTACTTC.